Within the sample, the clone carrying this T cell receptor beta chain is large. What it binds is unknown. The data are from a study of T and B cells in COVID-19 patients. Broader study findings: The recovered cohort had approximately 2,000 exclusive TCR clusters, including a few dozen low generation probability clusters. At recovery TRB diversity and richness exceeded healthy donors, after highly clonal active COVID-19 repertoires.

Multiplex PCR with BIOMED2 TRB-A/B primer pools amplified TRB rearrangements. TCRdb passed the multiplex PCR reads through MiXCR, listing each CDR3 protein once. This sample has approximately 590 distinct CDR3 sequences, with more than 20% found just once. V was clipped by 3 bases and J by 3 bases; unmatched bases: 7. CDR3 length: 16 residues. Germline CDR1 reads SGHRS; CDR2 reads YFSETQ. TRB was amplified from around 250-500 ng of blood genomic DNA. The specimen was blood. The receptor comes from a human donor with active COVID-19. The J gene is TRBJ2-7, the V gene TRBV5-1; 12 positions match TRBD2. The CDR3 sequence: CASSSQTSGGSYEQYF. The CDR3 region has the DNA TGCGCCAGCAGCTCCCAGACTAGCGGGGGTAGCTACGAGCAGTACTTC.